These 5 T cell receptor beta chains were all obtained from the same sample, sequenced in a study of somatic mutations in cytotoxic T cells in rheumatoid arthritis (dated by TCRdb to 2016 to 2017). The library came from the immunoSEQ multiplex PCR assay. Held by TCRdb, this immuneACCESS table contains in-frame sequences only and omits some clones. Under half of the omission traces to an unresolved V gene where checked; the cause of the rest is unknown. In all, the sample holds more than 6,500 clones, and roughly 70% of those were seen once. 35% to 45% of the sample rests with the top ten. Sequencing was carried out using CD8+ T cells sorted from blood. The receptors derive from a man in his forties in good health.

The rearrangement joins TRBV18 to TRBJ1-1; the D is unclear. Per the germline V gene, CDR1 is KGHSH and CDR2 is LQKENI. The CDR3 covers 15 residues. Trimming removed 3 bases from V and 3 bases from J, with 14 bases in between. CDR3 sequence reads: CASSPSNPADTEAFF. CDR3 sequence (DNA): TGTGCCAGCTCACCCTCCAACCCTGCAGACACTGAAGCTTTCTTT.

The rearrangement links TRBV7-9 to TRBJ2-2, with D perhaps matching TRBD1 (6 bases). V was cut by 3 bases and J by 2 bases, with 10 bases left in between. The CDR3 is 15 amino acids. Germline V CDR1 and CDR2: SEHNR, FQNEAQ (reference sequence). CDR3 sequence: CASSFRTANTGELFF. The DNA of the CDR3 is TGTGCCAGCAGCTTCCGGACAGCAAACACCGGGGAGCTGTTTTTT.

This clone came up a few times. The V gene is TRBV6-5, the J gene TRBJ1-4; D possibly corresponds to TRBD1 (5 bases). The CDR3 is made up of 16 amino acids. CDR1 and CDR2 from the germline V gene are MNHEY and SVGAGI. Trimming removed 2 bases from V and 7 bases from J, with 17 bases in between. The CDR3 spells CASSYASSGTGEKLFF. The DNA for the CDR3 is TGTGCCAGCAGTTACGCAAGTTCGGGGACTGGTGAAAAACTGTTTTTT.

The chain carries TRBV4-1 and TRBJ1-4; D unclear. CDR1 is MGHRA, CDR2 YSYEKL, per germline. The CDR3 consists of 13 residues. The ends were cut back, 1 base at V and 7 bases at J, with 7 bases in the middle. The CDR3 spells CASSQGRVEKLFF. DNA of the CDR3: TGCGCCAGCAGCCAAGGACGGGTTGAAAAACTGTTTTTT.

The chain links TRBV9 to TRBJ2-5; TRBD2 is a possible D gene (6 bases). The CDR3 runs 14 residues. Trimming removed 0 bases from V and 9 bases from J, with 15 bases in between. Germline lookup yields CDR1 SGDLS and CDR2 YYNGEE. The CDR3 here is CASSVDIADVAQYF. The DNA of the CDR3 is TGTGCCAGCAGCGTAGATATAGCGGACGTGGCCCAGTACTTC.